The clone carrying this T cell receptor beta chain is a singleton in its sample. Survey-level immunoSEQ sequencing profiled the TCR beta repertoire. Sequencing was performed with immunoSEQ multiplex PCR; in TCRdb, only in-frame clones are kept and a portion is missing. This sample carries 60,000 to 75,000 clones, about 93% of them seen once, and the ten largest clones take roughly 4.6%. Trimming at V came to 6 bases and at J to 1 base, leaving 3 bases not matched to a gene. Germline CDR1 and CDR2: SGHDT and YYEEEE. The CDR3 totals 14 residues. The receptor's source is a man aged 40-55 years with rheumatoid arthritis. Material for sequencing was PBMCs. V and J are TRBV5-6 and TRBJ2-2; 7 bases align to TRBD1. CDR3 sequence reads: CASNRDRNTGELFF. DNA of the CDR3: TGTGCCAGCAACCGGGACAGGAACACCGGGGAGCTGTTTTTT. Full variable domain (rest looked up from reference TRBV5-6 and TRBJ2-2): DAGVTQSPTHLIKTRGQQVTLRCSPKSGHDTVSWYQQALGQGPQFIFQYYEEEERQRGNFPDRFSGHQFPNYSSELNVNALLLGDSALYLCASNRDRNTGELFFGEGSRLTVL.